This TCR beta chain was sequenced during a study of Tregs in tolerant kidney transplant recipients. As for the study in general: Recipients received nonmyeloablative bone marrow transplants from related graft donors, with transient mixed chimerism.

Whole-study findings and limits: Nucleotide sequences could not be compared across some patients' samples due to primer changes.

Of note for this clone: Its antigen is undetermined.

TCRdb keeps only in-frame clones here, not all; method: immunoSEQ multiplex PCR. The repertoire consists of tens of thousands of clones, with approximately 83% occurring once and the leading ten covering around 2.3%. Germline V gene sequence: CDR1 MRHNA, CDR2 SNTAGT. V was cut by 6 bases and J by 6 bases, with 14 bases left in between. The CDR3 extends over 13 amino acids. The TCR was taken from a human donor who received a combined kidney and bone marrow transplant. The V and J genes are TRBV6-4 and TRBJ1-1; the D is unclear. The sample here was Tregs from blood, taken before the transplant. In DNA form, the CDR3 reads TGTGCCAGCAGGGATGGTAACCGACCTGAAGCTTTCTTT. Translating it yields CASRDGNRPEAFF.